This entry lists 22 T cell receptor beta chains sequenced from one sample in a study of low-dose radiotherapy and immunotherapy resistance in tumors (dated by TCRdb to between 2022 and 2023). The sample's time point label, decoded: after trial treatment. Sample treatment or condition, as interpreted from the label and publication: LDRT plus nivolumab, ipilimumab, low-dose cyclophosphamide and aspirin (RACIN trial). Instrument used: Illumina HiSeq 2500. To make first-strand cDNA, Superscript III was used along with a set of TRAV- and TRBV-specific primers so that both the TCRalpha and TCRbeta chains were covered. TCRs were amplified with Phusion for about 18 PCR cycles using a constant-region primer together with the adapter attached to the V primers. The public reads were reprocessed in TCRdb via fastp at Q25 and MiXCR, keeping in-frame beta chains. Every distinct CDR3 protein forms one entry, paired with its most common genes and DNA. This sample is represented by around 80,000 distinct CDR3 sequences; around 17% of them were singletons. Over 1.2% of the sample belongs to the ten largest clones.

The sample consisted of PBMCs, taken after low-dose radiotherapy plus immunotherapy. These receptors originate from a male donor with prostate cancer.

The chain links TRBV5-1 to TRBJ2-4, with D possibly TRBD2 on 6 matching bases. Germline loops: CDR1 SGHRS, CDR2 YFSETQ. V was pared by 3 bases and J by 5 bases, with 12 bases between. The CDR3 spans 14 residues. The CDR3 region has the DNA TGCGCCAGCAGCTGGGGAGGCCCGCAAAACATTCAGTACTTC. It encodes CASSWGGPQNIQYF.

The table lists this clonotype with many counts. This chain links TRBV15 with TRBJ2-5; D is unresolved. Germline loops: CDR1 LNHNV, CDR2 YYDKDF (reference sequence). The ends were cut back, 9 bases at V and 2 bases at J, with 10 bases in the middle. The CDR3 loop spans 12 amino acids. CDR3 nucleotide sequence: TGTGCCACTGGACGGATACAAGAGACCCAGTACTTC. Protein: CATGRIQETQYF.

This clonotype was observed many times. The genes are TRBV20-1 and TRBJ2-1, with 8 positions matching TRBD1. Germline CDR1 DFQATT, CDR2 SNEGSKA (reference sequence). This CDR3 has 18 amino acids. V lost 7 bases and J lost 9; bases outside the gene matches: 26. CDR3 DNA sequence: TGCAGTGTACAGGGGGGACTTTTTGTCCCTAGAAAAGCGTCTGAGCAGTTCTTC. It is translated as CSVQGGLFVPRKASEQFF.

This clonotype was seen just once. An end of the junction does not agree with germline; a read error may underlie this. V is TRBV15 and J is TRBJ2-7; possibly TRBD1 for D (5 bases). The CDR3 has 15 residues. Germline V CDR1 and CDR2: LNHNV, YYDKDF (reference sequence). The CDR3 loop is CTTSRERLNLYEQYF. For the CDR3, the DNA is TGTACCACCAGCAGGGAAAGATTGAACCTCTACGAGCAGTACTTT.

The sample holds many counts of this clonotype. The chain employs TRBV4-1 and TRBJ2-1; D is tentatively TRBD1 or TRBD2 (5 bases each). Germline V gene data show CDR1 as MGHRA and CDR2 as YSYEKL. The ends were cut back, 0 bases at V and 5 bases at J, with 20 bases in the middle. This CDR3 contains 18 residues. The CDR3 reads CASSQEWTLETGDNEQFF. The CDR3 nucleotides are TGCGCCAGCAGCCAAGAGTGGACACTCGAAACCGGGGACAATGAGCAGTTCTTC.

This clonotype was observed many times. The rearrangement links TRBV7-9 to TRBJ2-7; unclear D gene. Germline-derived CDR1 and CDR2 are SEHNR and FQNEAQ (reference sequence). V was pared by 5 bases and J by 0 bases, with 11 bases between. The CDR3 has 14 amino acids. The CDR3 region is CASSPPADSYEQYF. For the CDR3, the DNA is TGTGCCAGCAGCCCACCGGCAGACTCCTACGAGCAGTACTTC.

This clonotype was seen ten or more times. The rearrangement uses TRBV28 and TRBJ2-1; 14 bases match TRBD2. V shed 0 bases and J 10 bases; nucleotides not matched to a gene: 5. Germline V gives CDR1 MDHEN, CDR2 SYDVKM. The CDR3 is 16 residues long. DNA of the CDR3: TGTGCCAGCAGTTTATGGACTAGCGGGAGGGCTAGGGAGCAGTTCTTC. Translating gives CASSLWTSGRAREQFF.

This clonotype was observed many times. This chain uses TRBV6-5 with TRBJ2-3, with D hard to call. This CDR3 has 12 residues. V was clipped by 5 bases and J by 4 bases, with 7 bases between them. Germline CDR1 and CDR2: MNHEY and SVGAGI. The CDR3 is CASSNQADTQYF. The CDR3 DNA follows: TGTGCCAGCAGTAATCAGGCAGATACGCAGTATTTT.

This clonotype was observed many times. The J gene is TRBJ2-1, the V gene TRBV7-9; 12 bases align to TRBD2. V gave up 3 bases and J gave up 7 bases; unmatched junction bases: 4. Per germline, CDR1 SEHNR and CDR2 FQNEAQ (reference sequence). This CDR3 has 15 residues. CDR3 in DNA: TGTGCCAGCAGCTTTAGGACTAGCGGGAAGAATGAGCAGTTCTTC. It specifies CASSFRTSGKNEQFF. Using reference TRBV7-9 and TRBJ2-1 for the parts outside the CDR3, the full variable domain is DTGVSQNPRHKITKRGQNVTFRCDPISEHNRLYWYRQTLGQGPEFLTYFQNEAQLEKSRLLSDRFSAERPKGSFSTLEIQRTEQGDSAMYLCASSFRTSGKNEQFFGPGTRLTVL.

The chain links TRBV28 to TRBJ2-6, with D possibly being TRBD1 (5 bases). The CDR3 runs to 13 residues. CDR1 is MDHEN, CDR2 SYDVKM, per germline. The germline V and J ends were trimmed by 10 bases and 4 bases, with 11 bases remaining between them. The DNA for the CDR3 is TGTGCCACCATGAGACAGGGGGCCAACGTCCTGACTTTC. Translation: CATMRQGANVLTF.

The V gene is TRBV15, the J gene TRBJ2-6; 8 nucleotides line up with TRBD1. The CDR3 length is 19 residues. The V gene end was trimmed by 0 bases and the J gene end by 2 bases; junction bases not matched to a gene: 9. CDR1 and CDR2 from the germline V gene are LNHNV and YYDKDF (reference sequence). DNA of the CDR3: TGTGCCACCAGCAGAGATCTCAGGGGGCGCGAGGCTGGGGCCAACGTCCTGACTTTC. Its protein is CATSRDLRGREAGANVLTF.

Many counts were recorded for this clonotype. The chain couples TRBV7-2 to TRBJ1-5; no firm D call. CDR1 is SGHTA, CDR2 FQGNSA, per germline. This CDR3 region has 13 residues. The germline V and J ends were trimmed by 5 bases and 4 bases, with 9 bases remaining between them. The CDR3 spells CASSRGINQPQHF. The CDR3 region has the DNA TGTGCCAGCAGCCGCGGGATAAATCAGCCCCAGCATTTT.

This clonotype was counted between two and nine times. V is TRBV7-2 and J is TRBJ2-1, with a tentative D call TRBD2 (6 bases). The CDR3 has 14 amino acids. V was pared by 2 bases and J by 8 bases, with 13 bases between. Germline CDR1 SGHTA, CDR2 FQGNSA. CDR3 in amino acids: CASSLRRGSDEQFF. The CDR3 nucleotides read TGTGCCAGCAGCTTAAGGAGGGGAAGCGATGAGCAGTTCTTC.

In regard to this clonotype: A single base is all that separates this from a far larger clone, so a read error is likely. J is TRBJ2-7 and V is TRBV5-1, with 10 bases matching TRBD2. With 2 bases clipped from V and 7 bases from J, the junction kept 9 bases outside the gene matches. Germline V lookup: CDR1 SGHRS, CDR2 YFSETQ. The CDR3 length is 15 residues. The CDR3 loop is CASSFGLAVPNEQYF. The CDR3 nucleotides read TGCGCCAGCAGCTTTGGACTAGCGGTACCCAATGAGCAGTACTTC.

This clonotype rates as medium-sized. The V gene is TRBV5-4, the J gene TRBJ2-5; D is uncertain. The V end was cut by 0 bases, the J end by 3 bases, with 0 bases between. This CDR3 contains 11 residues. Germline V lookup: CDR1 SGHNT, CDR2 YYREEE (reference sequence). CDR3 nucleotides: TGTGCCAGCAGCTTGGAAGAGACCCAGTACTTC. Its translation: CASSLEETQYF. The entire variable domain, with the rest obtained from reference TRBV5-4 and TRBJ2-5, is as follows: ETGVTQSPTHLIKTRGQQVTLRCSSQSGHNTVSWYQQALGQGPQFIFQYYREEENGRGNFPPRFSGLQFPNYSSELNVNALELDDSALYLCASSLEETQYFGPGTRLLVL.

In regard to this clonotype: This sequence is one base from a far larger clone and is likely a read error. The V call is TRBV7-9, the J call TRBJ2-7; the D gene is possibly TRBD2 (5 bases). CDR3 length: 15 residues. Germline loops: CDR1 SEHNR, CDR2 FQNEAQ (reference sequence). The CDR3 reads CASSLARQDDYGQYF. The CDR3, as DNA: TGTGCCAGCAGCTTAGCGAGGCAGGATGACTACGGGCAGTACTTC.

The chain employs TRBV28 and TRBJ2-1; 9 nucleotides agree with TRBD2. The germline gives CDR1 MDHEN, CDR2 SYDVKM. The junction had 12 bases not matched to a gene; V was cut back by 7 bases and J by 8 bases. The CDR3 has 15 amino acids. Here the CDR3 DNA reads TGTGCCAGCATATCAGCGGGGGGTGGAGTTTATGAGCAGTTCTTC. It is translated as CASISAGGGVYEQFF.

This clonotype came up many times. CDR3 sequence (DNA): TGTGCCAGCAGCCGCACAGGGGGAGGAGAAGAGACCCAGTACTTC. Translating it yields CASSRTGGGEETQYF. V and J are TRBV5-5 and TRBJ2-5, with TRBD1 identical over 8 bases. This CDR3 has 15 amino acids. The germline V gene has CDR1 SGHKS and CDR2 YYEKEE (reference sequence). Trimming at V came to 4 bases and at J to 3 bases, leaving 8 bases not matched to a gene.

The chain carries TRBV7-9 and TRBJ2-1; TRBD2 is a possible D gene (6 bases). There are 15 residues in the CDR3. Deletions cut 7 bases from V and 1 base from J, with 14 bases between. Germline V gene sequence: CDR1 SEHNR, CDR2 FQNEAQ (reference sequence). Here the CDR3 reads CASTQGGFSYNEQFF. CDR3 bases: TGTGCCAGCACCCAAGGAGGGTTTTCCTACAATGAGCAGTTCTTC.

The table lists this clonotype with many counts. This chain's CDR3 is CSALTSGDEQYF. DNA of the CDR3: TGCAGTGCGCTGACTAGCGGGGACGAGCAGTACTTC. The chain uses TRBV20-1 and TRBJ2-7; TRBD2 matches at 11 bases. Germline CDR1 reads DFQATT; CDR2 reads SNEGSKA (reference sequence). The trim removed 6 bases at V and 5 bases at J, leaving 3 bases unmatched. The CDR3 has 12 residues.

This clonotype was observed at least ten times. The V and J genes are TRBV6-2 or TRBV6-3 and TRBJ2-3, with TRBD2 identical over 7 bases. This CDR3 is built from 17 residues. The germline V gene encodes CDR1 MNHEY and CDR2 SVGEGT. V shed 3 bases, J shed 8 bases, and the junction held 17 bases outside the gene matches. The DNA for the CDR3 is TGTGCCAGCAGTTATGGGGCCGTCAGCGGGAATACCCTTACGCAGTATTTT. It is translated as CASSYGAVSGNTLTQYF.

At least ten counts were recorded for this clonotype. The chain couples TRBV7-8 to TRBJ2-1; D tentatively fits TRBD1 or TRBD2 (5 bases each). Trimming took 5 bases from V and 10 from J, leaving 12 bases between them. Germline V gives CDR1 SGHVS, CDR2 FQNEAQ. The CDR3 is 12 amino acids. Here the CDR3 reads CASSQTGGEQFF. The CDR3, as DNA: TGTGCCAGCAGCCAAACAGGCGGGGAGCAGTTCTTC.